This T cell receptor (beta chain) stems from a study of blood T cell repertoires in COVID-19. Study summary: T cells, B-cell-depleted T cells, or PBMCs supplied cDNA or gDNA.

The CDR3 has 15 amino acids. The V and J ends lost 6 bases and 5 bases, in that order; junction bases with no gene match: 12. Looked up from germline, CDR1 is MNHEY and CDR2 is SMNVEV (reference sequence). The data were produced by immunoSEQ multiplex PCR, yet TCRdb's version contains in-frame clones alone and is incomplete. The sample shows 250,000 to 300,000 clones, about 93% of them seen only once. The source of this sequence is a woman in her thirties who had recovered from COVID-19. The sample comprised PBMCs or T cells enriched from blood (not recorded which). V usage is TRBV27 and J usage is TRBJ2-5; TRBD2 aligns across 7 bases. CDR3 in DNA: TGTGCCAGCAGGCGGGAGAGCCCCTTTGGGGAGACCCAGTACTTC. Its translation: CASRRESPFGETQYF.